A single sample gave rise to the 27 T cell receptor beta chains below, sequenced in a study of blood T cell repertoires in COVID-19. Repertoires were generated with immunoSEQ multiplex PCR, while TCRdb's copy carries only in-frame clones and drops some. This table has 150,000 or so clones, 65% to 90% appearing once. The sample taken for sequencing was peripheral blood. Receptors originate from a woman aged 40 to 50 with COVID-19, enrolled during active disease.

V gene TRBV6-5 combines with J gene TRBJ1-5; D possibly corresponds to TRBD1 (5 bases). CDR3 length equals 13 residues. V shed 6 bases and J shed 2 bases, with 8 bases lying between them. Germline loops: CDR1 MNHEY, CDR2 SVGAGI. The CDR3 protein is CASRGGGNQPQHF. The CDR3 DNA reads as TGTGCCAGCAGGGGGGGAGGCAATCAGCCCCAGCATTTT.

The chain has TRBV9 and TRBJ2-3, with 9 bases fitting TRBD2. The V and J ends lost 2 bases and 4 bases, in that order; junction bases with no gene match: 5. Germline CDR1 is SGDLS and CDR2 is YYNGEE. This CDR3 is 15 amino acids long. In nucleotides, the CDR3 is TGTGCCAGCAGCGTCGGCGGGGGGGTTGCAGATACGCAGTATTTT. Translating it yields CASSVGGGVADTQYF.

This sequence joins TRBV2 and TRBJ1-5; D is perhaps TRBD1 (5 bases). The V gene lost 3 bases and the J gene lost 6 bases, with 9 bases spanning the gap. The CDR3 length is 13 residues. Germline CDR1 SNHLY, CDR2 FYNNEI. The CDR3 DNA follows: TGTGCCAGCAGTGACCTCGGGGGTCAGCCCCAGCATTTT. It codes for CASSDLGGQPQHF.

The chain links TRBV14 to TRBJ1-6; possible D gene TRBD1, 5 bases. Germline loops: CDR1 SGHDN, CDR2 FVKESK. Trimming removed 0 bases from V and 9 bases from J, with 6 bases in between. The CDR3 loop spans 13 amino acids. The CDR3 bases are TGTGCCAGCAGCCAAGACAGGGTTTCACCCCTCCACTTT. It yields the protein CASSQDRVSPLHF.

The chain joins TRBV25-1 to TRBJ2-5; 7 bases match TRBD1. Unmatched junction bases numbered 8, after V lost 2 bases and J lost 5 bases. The CDR3 length is 15 residues. The V gene's germline CDR1 is MGHDK and CDR2 SYGVNS. In DNA, the CDR3 is TGTGCCAGCAGTGAAGGAAGGGGGCCCGGGGAGACCCAGTACTTC. It is translated as CASSEGRGPGETQYF.

This clone was detected once. The V and J genes are TRBV3-1 (or the pseudogene TRBV3-2) and TRBJ1-1; tentative D call: TRBD1 (6 bases). V was cut by 1 base and J by 7 bases, with 16 bases left in between. The CDR3 is 15 residues long. Per germline, CDR1 LGHDT and CDR2 YNNKEL (reference sequence). This CDR3 reads CASSQARDTSIEAFF. The CDR3 bases are TGTGCCAGCAGCCAAGCTAGGGACACAAGCATTGAAGCTTTCTTT.

The V and J genes are TRBV7-3 and TRBJ2-1; D possibly corresponds to TRBD2 (5 bases). Per germline, CDR1 SGHTA and CDR2 FQGTGA. V was pared by 2 bases and J by 9 bases, with 11 bases between. This CDR3 has 13 amino acids. CDR3 nucleotide sequence: TGTGCCAGCAGCTTATTGACTACCAGTGAGCAGTTCTTC. It is translated as CASSLLTTSEQFF.

The chain couples TRBV15 to TRBJ2-1; TRBD1 might be the D (5 bases). Per germline, CDR1 LNHNV and CDR2 YYDKDF (reference sequence). The CDR3 consists of 14 residues. Trimming removed 0 bases from V and 10 bases from J, with 13 bases in between. In DNA form, the CDR3 reads TGTGCCACCAGCAGAGAACAGGAGTATAGCGAGCAGTTCTTC. Its protein product is CATSREQEYSEQFF.

This clone was counted between two and nine times. V and J are TRBV7-3 and TRBJ1-6; D is unclear. CDR3 length equals 15 residues. V was shortened by 2 bases and J by 7 bases, with 12 bases between the two germline ends. Germline CDR1 SGHTA, CDR2 FQGTGA. The CDR3 loop reads CASSLLGRENSPLHF. CDR3 bases: TGTGCCAGCAGCTTATTAGGGCGGGAAAATTCACCCCTCCACTTT.

The chain employs TRBV6-5 and TRBJ1-2; perhaps TRBD1 as D (6 bases). Germline V CDR1 and CDR2: MNHEY, SVGAGI. The CDR3 has 15 amino acids. Trimming shortened V by 7 bases and J by 8 bases, and 23 bases separated the two germline ends. The CDR3 here is CASTKGHALMAGYTF. The CDR3 bases are TGTGCCAGCACCAAGGGACATGCTTTAATGGCAGGCTACACCTTC.

V and J are TRBV5-1 and TRBJ2-1; a weak D match, TRBD2 (6 bases). Trimming took 5 bases from V and 1 from J, leaving 13 bases between them. The germline V gene encodes CDR1 SGHRS and CDR2 YFSETQ. There are 15 residues in the CDR3. DNA of the CDR3: TGCGCCAGCAGTGGGGGGAGGACATCCTACAATGAGCAGTTCTTC. Amino acids: CASSGGRTSYNEQFF.

The chain is built from TRBV18 and TRBJ2-2, with D possibly matching TRBD1 (7 bases). V was trimmed by 3 bases and J by 5 bases, leaving 16 bases between them. Per germline, CDR1 KGHSH and CDR2 LQKENI. This CDR3 has 16 residues. The chain's CDR3 is CASSPAETGRTGELFF. In DNA form, the CDR3 reads TGTGCCAGCTCACCCGCCGAGACAGGGAGGACCGGGGAGCTGTTTTTT.

The rearrangement links TRBV4-2 to TRBJ1-2; 12 bases fit TRBD1. The CDR3 runs 17 residues. J gave up 7 bases and V 1 base, and 10 bases lay outside the gene matches. Germline-derived CDR1 and CDR2 are LGHNA and YNFKEQ. The CDR3, as DNA: TGTGCCAGCAGCCAAGCCGCCACGGGACAGGGGGCGAGTGGCTACACCTTC. Translation gives CASSQAATGQGASGYTF.

J is TRBJ1-4 and V is TRBV11-2; 10 bases agree with TRBD1. Germline-derived CDR1 and CDR2 are SGHAT and FQNNGV. The trim removed 1 base at V and 4 bases at J, leaving 3 bases unmatched. The CDR3 sequence is 16 residues long. This chain's CDR3 is CASSLGDRGRNEKLFF. CDR3 in DNA: TGTGCCAGCAGCTTAGGGGACAGGGGCCGTAATGAAAAACTGTTTTTT. Using reference TRBV11-2 and TRBJ1-4 for the parts outside the CDR3, the full variable domain is EAGVAQSPRYKIIEKRQSVAFWCNPISGHATLYWYQQILGQGPKLLIQFQNNGVVDDSQLPKDRFSAERLKGVDSTLKIQPAKLEDSAVYLCASSLGDRGRNEKLFFGSGTQLSVL.

J is TRBJ2-7 and V is TRBV7-3, with TRBD1 identical over 8 bases. Germline CDR1 SGHTA, CDR2 FQGTGA. J was trimmed by 5 bases and V by 5 bases; bases with no gene match: 14. The CDR3 is made up of 16 amino acids. Here the CDR3 reads CASSPRGTGGRNEQYF. The CDR3, as DNA: TGTGCCAGCAGCCCAAGGGGGACAGGAGGTCGGAACGAGCAGTACTTC.

A note on this clone: An end of the junction differs from the germline gene, which may be a read error. In DNA, the CDR3 is TGTGCTAGCAGCTTAGGATCCTCAGGGTTTGAGACCCAGTACTTC. Its translation: CASSLGSSGFETQYF. The chain carries TRBV7-7 and TRBJ2-5, with a possible D match to TRBD1 (5 bases). Germline lookup yields CDR1 SSHAT and CDR2 FNYEAQ (reference sequence). This CDR3 region has 15 residues.

V is TRBV7-9 and J is TRBJ1-5; D might be TRBD1 (5 bases). The CDR3 covers 15 residues. Trimming stripped 0 bases from V and 4 bases from J, with 10 bases between. The V gene's germline CDR1 is SEHNR and CDR2 FQNEAQ (reference sequence). In nucleotides, the CDR3 is TGTGCCAGCAGCTTAGCGGGGGAGGGAAATCAGCCCCAGCATTTT. Its translation is CASSLAGEGNQPQHF.

The chain employs TRBV2 and TRBJ2-5; 9 bases map to TRBD1. The CDR3 has 14 residues. The trim removed 6 bases at V and 4 bases at J, leaving 6 bases unmatched. CDR1 and CDR2 from the germline V gene are SNHLY and FYNNEI. The CDR3 bases are TGTGCCAGCAGGGAACAGGGGGCGCGAGAGACCCAGTACTTC. It translates to CASREQGARETQYF. Based on the CDR3 plus reference TRBV2 and TRBJ2-5, the full variable domain is EPEVTQTPSHQVTQMGQEVILRCVPISNHLYFYWYRQILGQKVEFLVSFYNNEISEKSEIFDDQFSVERPDGSNFTLKIRSTKLEDSAMYFCASREQGARETQYFGPGTRLLVL.

The V gene is TRBV27, the J gene TRBJ2-3; D is undetermined. CDR1 is MNHEY and CDR2 is SMNVEV in the germline V gene (reference sequence). This CDR3 has 12 residues. The V end lost 5 bases, the J end lost 1 base, and 4 bases lay between the germline ends. CDR3 nucleotides: TGTGCCAGCAGTCCCGGCACAGATACGCAGTATTTT. It translates to CASSPGTDTQYF.

The chain recombines TRBV7-9 with TRBJ2-5, with 7 bases fitting TRBD2. After removal of 5 bases from V and 5 bases from J, the junction contained 2 bases not matched to a gene. This CDR3 region has 12 residues. CDR1 is SEHNR and CDR2 is FQNEAQ in the germline V gene (reference sequence). The CDR3 DNA reads as TGTGCCAGCAGCGATAGCGGGGAGACCCAGTACTTC. It codes for CASSDSGETQYF.

The chain is built from TRBV3-1 (or the pseudogene TRBV3-2) and TRBJ2-1; D is perhaps TRBD1 (6 bases). The germline V gene has CDR1 LGHDT and CDR2 YNNKEL (reference sequence). CDR3 length equals 15 residues. V lost 4 bases and J 7 bases, leaving 17 bases between the germline ends. In DNA form, the CDR3 reads TGTGCCAGCAGCCGAGGGACAAAGATAGGTAATGAGCAGTTCTTC. It is translated as CASSRGTKIGNEQFF.

The V call is TRBV27, the J call TRBJ2-1; a possible D gene is TRBD1 (5 bases). This CDR3 spans 13 amino acids. In germline, CDR1 is MNHEY, CDR2 SMNVEV (reference sequence). With 7 bases removed from V and 6 bases from J, the gap between germline ends came to 13 bases. CDR3 DNA sequence: TGTGCCAGCACTCCAGGGAATAGCAATGAGCAGTTCTTC. Protein: CASTPGNSNEQFF.

This chain joins TRBV7-9 and TRBJ2-5; no definite D call. Trimming removed 5 bases from V and 2 bases from J, with 12 bases in between. The germline CDR1 and CDR2 sequences are SEHNR and FQNEAQ (reference sequence). CDR3 length equals 14 residues. CDR3 in amino acids: CASSPLLYQETQYF. The CDR3 DNA sequence: TGTGCCAGCAGCCCGCTACTATATCAAGAGACCCAGTACTTC.

The chain is built from TRBV28 and TRBJ1-5; D gene ambiguous. Trimming removed 3 bases from V and 0 bases from J, with 9 bases in between. Germline-derived CDR1 and CDR2 are MDHEN and SYDVKM. The CDR3 has 15 residues. Here the CDR3 reads CASSFFLNSNQPQHF. In nucleotides, the CDR3 is TGTGCCAGCAGTTTTTTCCTTAATAGCAATCAGCCCCAGCATTTT.

The gene calls are TRBV4-1 and TRBJ2-2; TRBD2 aligns across 7 bases. The CDR3 extends over 15 amino acids. V lost 0 bases to trimming and J lost 4 bases; unmatched junction nucleotides: 2. Germline CDR1 is MGHRA and CDR2 is YSYEKL. The CDR3 loop reads CASSQDPGGTGELFF. CDR3 DNA sequence: TGCGCCAGCAGCCAAGATCCGGGGGGCACCGGGGAGCTGTTTTTT.

The chain recombines TRBV3-1 (or the pseudogene TRBV3-2) with TRBJ2-3; 8 bases match TRBD2. With V trimmed by 3 bases and J by 2 bases, 10 bases remained unmatched. From germline, CDR1 is LGHDT and CDR2 YNNKEL (reference sequence). The CDR3 totals 17 residues. The DNA for the CDR3 is TGTGCCAGCAGCCACCTTCGGGGGGGCGGGAACACAGATACGCAGTATTTT. It codes for CASSHLRGGGNTDTQYF.

The CDR3 loop reads CASRTGTSGRNEQFF. The CDR3 DNA reads as TGTGCCAGCAGGACGGGGACTAGCGGGAGAAATGAGCAGTTCTTC. The chain employs TRBV7-9 and TRBJ2-1, with TRBD2 matching 14 bases. V shed 6 bases and J 7 bases; nucleotides not matched to a gene: 5. Germline CDR1 reads SEHNR; CDR2 reads FQNEAQ (reference sequence). The CDR3 spans 15 residues.